Shown below are 2 T cell receptor beta chains from a single sample sequenced in a study of CD8 T cells in ankylosing spondylitis. TCRdb called the 5' RACE reads again in MiXCR, with one record for every CDR3 protein. This sample carries fewer than 400,000 distinct CDR3 sequences, about 15% of them seen once, and the ten largest clones take approximately 0.99%. The sample was blood, either unsorted or a sorted T cell fraction (not recorded which). The receptors come from a male donor with ankylosing spondylitis or in good health (not recorded which).

V usage is TRBV5-1 and J usage is TRBJ2-3; 7 positions agree with TRBD2. The CDR3 is 16 amino acids. With V trimmed by 4 bases and J by 5 bases, 13 bases remained unmatched. Germline CDR1 and CDR2: SGHRS and YFSETQ. CDR3 sequence reads: CASSRTASGRGDTQYF. CDR3 DNA sequence: TGCGCCAGCAGCCGGACGGCTAGCGGAAGAGGAGATACGCAGTATTTT.

The J gene is TRBJ2-1, the V gene TRBV9; D may be TRBD1 or TRBD2 (5 bases each). CDR3 length: 14 amino acids. Per the germline V gene, CDR1 is SGDLS and CDR2 is YYNGEE. Trimming took off 7 bases at V and 6 bases at J, with 17 bases between the two ends. The CDR3 region is CASGGETELNEQFF. Here the CDR3 DNA reads TGTGCCAGCGGGGGAGAGACAGAGCTCAATGAGCAGTTCTTC.